This T cell receptor beta chain was sequenced in a study of low-dose radiotherapy and immunotherapy resistance in tumors. The PCR that amplified TCRs ran for about 20 cycles, relying on a constant-region primer and a V-primer adapter. TCRdb ran MiXCR on the reads and lists one entry per CDR3 protein. This sample has tens of thousands of distinct CDR3 sequences, with approximately 35% found just once. Time point specified: after trial treatment. Regarding treatment: LDRT plus nivolumab, ipilimumab, low-dose cyclophosphamide and aspirin (RACIN trial). At least ten counts were recorded for this clonotype. The CDR3 length is 15 residues. Germline assignment: CDR1 SGHRS and CDR2 YFSETQ. The V and J ends lost 5 bases and 1 base, in that order; junction bases with no gene match: 7.

The chain employs TRBV5-1 and TRBJ2-3; 7 bases fit TRBD1. This sample comprised PBMCs, obtained after low-dose radiotherapy plus immunotherapy. The TCR was taken from a male donor with rectosigmoid adenocarcinoma. This chain's CDR3 is CASSPPDRRTDTQYF. The CDR3 bases are TGCGCCAGCAGTCCCCCGGACAGGCGCACAGATACGCAGTATTTT.